Below are 12 T cell receptor beta chains sequenced from a single sample in a study of blood T cell repertoires in COVID-19. Sequencing was performed with immunoSEQ multiplex PCR; in TCRdb, only in-frame clones are kept and a portion is missing. The sample holds over 250,000 clones, around 86% seen once. Sequencing used peripheral blood. The receptor source for this set is a human donor in a cohort sampled during active COVID-19.

This chain links TRBV6-5 with TRBJ1-1; the D is unclear. The germline CDR1 and CDR2 sequences are MNHEY and SVGAGI. This CDR3 contains 13 residues. Deletions cut 1 base from V and 3 bases from J, with 6 bases between. The chain's CDR3 is CASSYYRYTEAFF. The CDR3 nucleotides read TGTGCCAGCAGTTACTACCGGTACACTGAAGCTTTCTTT.

The chain couples TRBV4-2 to TRBJ2-3; 7 bases align to TRBD2. Germline lookup yields CDR1 LGHNA and CDR2 YNFKEQ. The length of the CDR3 is 17 residues. V shed 4 bases and J 0 bases; nucleotides not matched to a gene: 10. CDR3: CASSRGLAETSTDTQYF. DNA for the CDR3: TGTGCCAGCAGCCGGGGCCTAGCGGAAACTAGCACAGATACGCAGTATTTT.

The chain uses TRBV3-1 (or the pseudogene TRBV3-2) and TRBJ2-2, with D maybe TRBD2 (5 bases). Per germline, CDR1 LGHDT and CDR2 YNNKEL (reference sequence). The length of the CDR3 is 15 residues. V gave up 1 base and J gave up 8 bases, with 14 bases separating them. CDR3: CASSQVAVPGGELFF. CDR3 nucleotide sequence: TGTGCCAGCAGCCAAGTGGCGGTCCCGGGAGGGGAGCTGTTTTTT.

This clone occurred once. This chain joins TRBV18 and TRBJ2-2; 8 bases match TRBD1. Germline CDR1 is KGHSH and CDR2 is LQKENI. Unmatched junction bases numbered 10, after V lost 6 bases and J lost 4 bases. The CDR3 contains 16 residues. The CDR3 loop is CASSVRQGIATGELFF. The CDR3 coding sequence is TGTGCCAGCTCGGTTCGACAGGGGATTGCCACCGGGGAGCTGTTTTTT.

The V and J genes are TRBV2 and TRBJ1-1; D is ambiguous. CDR3 size: 14 residues. Trimming removed 1 base from V and 5 bases from J, with 11 bases in between. Per the germline V gene, CDR1 is SNHLY and CDR2 is FYNNEI. The CDR3 nucleotides read TGTGCCAGCAGTGAAGGCCCCCACCGGACTGAAGCTTTCTTT. As protein: CASSEGPHRTEAFF.

V usage is TRBV19 and J usage is TRBJ2-3; 12 bases line up with TRBD2. J gave up 7 bases and V 4 bases, and 6 bases lay outside the gene matches. The germline gives CDR1 LNHDA, CDR2 SQIVND (reference sequence). There are 15 residues in the CDR3. In DNA, the CDR3 is TGTGCCAGTAGTAGGCTAGCGGGAGGGTACTATACGCAGTATTTT. Translation: CASSRLAGGYYTQYF.

The J gene is TRBJ2-5, the V gene TRBV6-1, with no clear D. The CDR3 is made up of 14 amino acids. V was trimmed by 3 bases and J by 2 bases, leaving 10 bases between them. Germline V gene data show CDR1 as MNHNS and CDR2 as SASEGT. CDR3 coding DNA: TGTGCCAGCAGTGAGAGCCAATTTCAAGAGACCCAGTACTTC. As protein: CASSESQFQETQYF.

The rearrangement links TRBV3-1 (or the pseudogene TRBV3-2) to TRBJ1-1; a weak D match, TRBD1 (5 bases). This CDR3 contains 14 residues. The V gene's germline CDR1 is LGHDT and CDR2 YNNKEL (reference sequence). Trimming shortened V by 4 bases and J by 1 base, and 10 bases separated the two germline ends. The CDR3 DNA sequence: TGTGCCAGCAGCCCCGCCAGGGAGAACACTGAAGCTTTCTTT. This sequence encodes CASSPARENTEAFF.

Comments on this clone: Different DNA sequences within this sample yield the same CDR3. This chain joins TRBV28 and TRBJ2-7, with D possibly being TRBD2 (7 bases). V was cut by 4 bases and J by 2 bases, with 12 bases left in between. CDR3 size: 14 residues. Per germline, CDR1 MDHEN and CDR2 SYDVKM. The CDR3 here is CASSYGGRTYEQYF. CDR3 bases: TGTGCCAGCAGTTACGGGGGGCGGACCTACGAGCAGTACTTC.

This sequence joins TRBV5-1 and TRBJ2-1; TRBD1 might be the D (5 bases). The germline V and J ends were trimmed by 0 bases and 6 bases, with 16 bases remaining between them. This CDR3 comprises 16 residues. Germline assignment: CDR1 SGHRS and CDR2 YFSETQ. The CDR3 DNA follows: TGCGCCAGCAGCTTGGGTAGCAAGGGGATTACCAATGAGCAGTTCTTC. Amino acids: CASSLGSKGITNEQFF.

The genes are TRBV16 and TRBJ2-1, with D hard to call. Per germline, CDR1 KGHSY and CDR2 FQNENV. The CDR3 runs to 15 residues. Trimming took 0 bases from V and 10 from J, leaving 16 bases between them. CDR3 amino acids: CASSQSIGAVEEQFF. CDR3 coding DNA: TGTGCCAGCAGCCAATCGATTGGTGCGGTCGAGGAGCAGTTCTTC. Filled out from reference TRBV16 and TRBJ2-1, the complete variable domain reads GEEVAQTPKHLVRGEGQKAKLYCAPIKGHSYVFWYQQVLKNEFKFLISFQNENVFDETGMPKERFSAKCLPNSPCSLEIQATKLEDSAVYFCASSQSIGAVEEQFFGPGTRLTVL.

The rearrangement links TRBV19 to TRBJ2-1, with D perhaps matching TRBD1 (5 bases). CDR3 length: 14 residues. V was pared by 1 base and J by 3 bases, with 7 bases between. Germline CDR1 is LNHDA and CDR2 is SQIVND (reference sequence). CDR3 nucleotides: TGTGCCAGTAGTATAGCACAGGTCTACAATGAGCAGTTCTTC. Translating gives CASSIAQVYNEQFF.